This T cell receptor beta chain came from a study of CD8 T cells in ankylosing spondylitis. The TCR beta libraries were generated through quantitative 5'-RACE incorporating molecular barcodes. TCRdb reanalysed the 5' RACE reads using MiXCR and keeps one entry per CDR3 protein. The sample holds about 390,000 distinct CDR3 sequences; 20% to 25% are singletons and the top ten take approximately 15%. Germline values: CDR1 SEHNR, CDR2 FQNEAQ (reference sequence). Deletions cut 5 bases from V and 3 bases from J, with 14 bases between. CDR3 length: 14 residues. Overall study findings and caveats: In reactive arthritis synovial fluid and blood, some motif variants had been reported before. Reportedly, significant enrichment of disease-linked clones occurred in matched ankylosing spondylitis synovial fluid. Typical of ankylosing spondylitis blood, it appeared, was a TCR beta motif of about eight highly homologous variants. CD8+ cells made up the disease-linked clones, which were relatively rare in peripheral blood.

Points on this clonotype: What it binds is not known.

Source material: blood, either unsorted or a sorted T cell fraction (not recorded which). This rearrangement joins TRBV7-9 to TRBJ2-7, with D unresolved. This receptor was obtained from a male donor with ankylosing spondylitis. CDR3 in DNA: TGTGCCAGCAGCCCCCAACGTGGTTTCTACGAGCAGTACTTC. Protein sequence: CASSPQRGFYEQYF.